Listed below are T cell receptor beta chains from one sample, sequenced in a study of T-cell memory formation after mild COVID-19. TCRdb reprocessed the 5' RACE reads with MiXCR, giving one entry per CDR3 protein. The sample includes a few hundred thousand distinct CDR3 sequences, more than 8% of them seen just once. The sequenced sample consisted of PBMCs or a T cell subset sorted from them (not recorded which). Receptor source: a man aged 18 to 30 who had mild COVID-19 (a few samples of this study predate the infection). Cell type and time point are not known. The CDR3 runs from the conserved cysteine through the conserved F or W. Clone size appears in some rows only: once, few, many, or a class for an expanded clone.

CDR3 protein | V gene | clone size | J gene
CASSLTGGEGTEAFF | TRBV5-6 | many | TRBJ1-1
CASSFTSAETQYF | TRBV5-1 | many | TRBJ2-5
CASSQGTSGGAENIQYF | TRBV4-3 | many | TRBJ2-4
CASSPSGGAATGELFF | TRBV7-9 | - | TRBJ2-2
CASSAGTDQETQYF | TRBV2 | once | TRBJ2-5
CASSSTGTTEAFF | TRBV12-3/TRBV12-4 | - | TRBJ1-1
CASNSGGAAKNIQYF | TRBV28 | few | TRBJ2-4
CAISEVGLSYNEQFF | TRBV10-3 | few | TRBJ2-1
CASSQAGGRTNEKLFF | TRBV3-1 | few | TRBJ1-4
CASSPGTGSTEAFF | TRBV5-1 | many | TRBJ1-1
CASSLEGPNTEAFF | TRBV5-1 | few | TRBJ1-1
CASSQVGGRLGDQPQHF | TRBV4-1 | few | TRBJ1-5
CASSWTLAPGTGELFF | TRBV5-5 | - | TRBJ2-2
CASTEGGVKTYEQYF | TRBV5-1 | few | TRBJ2-7
CATSRGGDLANYGYTF | TRBV15 | - | TRBJ1-2
CASSLRDHFVASNQPQHF | TRBV7-9 | few | TRBJ1-5
CATSAGDRGYTF | TRBV24-1 | many | TRBJ1-2
CASSLGQGKAEAFF | TRBV5-6 | many | TRBJ1-1
CASSARGGSPLHF | TRBV25-1 | - | TRBJ1-6
CASSSPGQGRLFF | TRBV28 | few | TRBJ1-4
CASSLHGVRPDTEAFF | TRBV7-2 | - | TRBJ1-1
CATSAPTGANTQYF | TRBV5-5 | many | TRBJ2-3
CASSFGGYTEAFF | TRBV5-1 | many | TRBJ1-1